Presented here are 2 T cell receptor beta chains from one specimen sequenced in a study of blood T cell repertoires in COVID-19 (dated by TCRdb to about 2020). Libraries were constructed by the immunoSEQ multiplex PCR assay. The table was pulled from immuneACCESS by TCRdb, which kept in-frame rearrangements only. Such tables lose some clones; where checked, under half of the loss comes from unresolved V genes, and the rest has no known cause. This sample gives 200,000 to 300,000 clones in total; 88% of them show up just once. Approximately 0.7% of the sample rests with the top ten. Sequencing used peripheral blood. The source is a human donor in a cohort sampled during active COVID-19.

The gene calls are TRBV30 and TRBJ2-1, with D possibly TRBD2 on 6 matching bases. The V and J ends lost 8 bases and 9 bases respectively, with 8 bases between them. The germline V gene has CDR1 GTSNPN and CDR2 SVGIG (reference sequence). CDR3 length: 9 amino acids. The CDR3 loop reads CAGGVEQFF. Written as DNA, the CDR3 is TGTGCCGGAGGGGTTGAGCAGTTCTTC.

The chain combines TRBV14 with TRBJ2-1, with 8 nucleotides matching TRBD2. Germline V lookup: CDR1 SGHDN, CDR2 FVKESK. This CDR3 spans 11 amino acids. V shed 4 bases, J shed 16 bases, and the junction held 6 bases outside the gene matches. The chain's CDR3 is CASSPGLAQFF. The CDR3 nucleotides are TGTGCCAGCAGCCCCGGACTAGCCCAATTCTTC.